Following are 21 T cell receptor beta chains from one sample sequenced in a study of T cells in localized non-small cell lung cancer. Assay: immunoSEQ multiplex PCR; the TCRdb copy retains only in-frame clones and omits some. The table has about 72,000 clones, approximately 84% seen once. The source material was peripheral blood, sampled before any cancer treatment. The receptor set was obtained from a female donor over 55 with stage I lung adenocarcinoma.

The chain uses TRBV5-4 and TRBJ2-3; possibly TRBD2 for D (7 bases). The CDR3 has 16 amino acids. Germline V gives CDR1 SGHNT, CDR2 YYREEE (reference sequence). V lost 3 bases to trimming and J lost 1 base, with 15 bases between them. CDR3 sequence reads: CASSSWGGARTDTQYF. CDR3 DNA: TGTGCCAGCAGCTCATGGGGGGGGGCCCGCACAGATACGCAGTATTTT.

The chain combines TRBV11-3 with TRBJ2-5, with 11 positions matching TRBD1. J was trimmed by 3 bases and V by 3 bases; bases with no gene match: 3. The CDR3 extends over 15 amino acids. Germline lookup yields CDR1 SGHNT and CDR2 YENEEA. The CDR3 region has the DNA TGTGCCAGCAGCTTGGGACAGGGGGGGAAAGAGACCCAGTACTTC. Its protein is CASSLGQGGKETQYF.

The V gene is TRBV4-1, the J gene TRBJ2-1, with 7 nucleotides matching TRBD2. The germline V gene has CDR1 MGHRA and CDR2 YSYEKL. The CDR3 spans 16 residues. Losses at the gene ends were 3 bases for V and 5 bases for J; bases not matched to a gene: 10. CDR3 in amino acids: CASSQGGLADHNEQFF. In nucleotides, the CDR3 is TGCGCCAGCAGCCAGGGAGGCCTAGCGGATCACAATGAGCAGTTCTTC.

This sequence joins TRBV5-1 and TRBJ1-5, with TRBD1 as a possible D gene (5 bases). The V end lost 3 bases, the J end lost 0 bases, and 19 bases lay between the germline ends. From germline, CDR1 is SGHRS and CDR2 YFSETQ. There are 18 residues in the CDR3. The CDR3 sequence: CASSYGGTLTYSNQPQHF. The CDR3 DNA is TGCGCCAGCAGCTACGGGGGAACACTGACGTATAGCAATCAGCCCCAGCATTTT. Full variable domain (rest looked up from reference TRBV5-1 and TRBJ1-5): KAGVTQTPRYLIKTRGQQVTLSCSPISGHRSVSWYQQTPGQGLQFLFEYFSETQRNKGNFPGRFSGRQFSNSRSEMNVSTLELGDSALYLCASSYGGTLTYSNQPQHFGDGTRLSIL.

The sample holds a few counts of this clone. CDR3 in DNA: TGCGCCAGCAGCTGGAGGACTAGCGGAGACCCCACAGATACGCAGTATTTT. Translating it yields CASSWRTSGDPTDTQYF. The V gene is TRBV5-1, the J gene TRBJ2-3; 10 bases agree with TRBD2. The V and J ends lost 3 bases and 2 bases, in that order; junction bases with no gene match: 9. The CDR3 runs 17 residues. Germline V CDR1 and CDR2: SGHRS, YFSETQ.

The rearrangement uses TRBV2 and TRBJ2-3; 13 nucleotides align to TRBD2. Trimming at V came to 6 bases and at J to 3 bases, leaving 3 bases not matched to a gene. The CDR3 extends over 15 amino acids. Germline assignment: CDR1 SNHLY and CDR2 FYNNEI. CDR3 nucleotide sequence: TGTGCCAGCAGGGGGACTAGCGGGGCAACAGATACGCAGTATTTT. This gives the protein CASRGTSGATDTQYF.

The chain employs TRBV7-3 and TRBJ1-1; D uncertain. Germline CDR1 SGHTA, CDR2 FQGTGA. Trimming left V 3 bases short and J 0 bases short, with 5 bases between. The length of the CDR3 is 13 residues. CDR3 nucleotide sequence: TGTGCCAGCAGCTTCGCCCTGAACACTGAAGCTTTCTTT. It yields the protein CASSFALNTEAFF.

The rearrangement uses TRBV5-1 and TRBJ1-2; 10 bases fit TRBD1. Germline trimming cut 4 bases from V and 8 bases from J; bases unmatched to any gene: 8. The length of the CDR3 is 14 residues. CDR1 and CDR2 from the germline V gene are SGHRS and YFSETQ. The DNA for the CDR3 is TGCGCCAGCAGCCTGACAGGGGGCGATCGGGGCTACACCTTC. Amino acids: CASSLTGGDRGYTF.

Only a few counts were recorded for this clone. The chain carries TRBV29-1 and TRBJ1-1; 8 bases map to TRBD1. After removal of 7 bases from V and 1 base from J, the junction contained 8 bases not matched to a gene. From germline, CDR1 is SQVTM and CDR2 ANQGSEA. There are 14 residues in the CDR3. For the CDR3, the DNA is TGCAGCGCTCGGGACAGGTCCAAGAACACTGAAGCTTTCTTT. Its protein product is CSARDRSKNTEAFF.

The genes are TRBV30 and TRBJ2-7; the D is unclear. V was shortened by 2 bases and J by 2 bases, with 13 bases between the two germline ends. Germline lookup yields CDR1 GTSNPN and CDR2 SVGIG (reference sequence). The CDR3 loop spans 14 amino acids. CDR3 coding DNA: TGTGCCTGGAGTCGGCAAGGAATCACCTACGAGCAGTACTTC. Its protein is CAWSRQGITYEQYF.

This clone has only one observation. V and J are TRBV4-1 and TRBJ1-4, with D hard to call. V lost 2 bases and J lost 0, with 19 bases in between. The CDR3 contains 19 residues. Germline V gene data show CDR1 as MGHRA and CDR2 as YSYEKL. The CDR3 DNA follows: TGCGCCAGCAGCCAACGTGGCATACTCGAAGATGCAACTAATGAAAAACTGTTTTTT. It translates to CASSQRGILEDATNEKLFF.

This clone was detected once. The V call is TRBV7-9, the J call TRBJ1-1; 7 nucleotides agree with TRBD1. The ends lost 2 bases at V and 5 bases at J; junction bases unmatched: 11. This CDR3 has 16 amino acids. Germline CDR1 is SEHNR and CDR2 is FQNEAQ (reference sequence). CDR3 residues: CASSLKGGRGGTEAFF. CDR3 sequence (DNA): TGTGCCAGCAGCTTAAAAGGTGGCAGGGGGGGTACTGAAGCTTTCTTT.

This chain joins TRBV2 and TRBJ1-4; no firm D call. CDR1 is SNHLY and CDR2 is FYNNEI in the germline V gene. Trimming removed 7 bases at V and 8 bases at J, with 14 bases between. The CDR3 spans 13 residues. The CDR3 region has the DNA TGTGCCAGCAAGCGGACCTTGGGGGAAAAACTGTTTTTT. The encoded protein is CASKRTLGEKLFF.

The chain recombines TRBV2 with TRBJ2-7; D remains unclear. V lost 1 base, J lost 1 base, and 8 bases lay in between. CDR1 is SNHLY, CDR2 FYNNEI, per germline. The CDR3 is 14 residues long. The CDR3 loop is CASSEVAQSYEQYF. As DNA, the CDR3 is TGTGCCAGCAGTGAAGTAGCCCAGTCCTACGAGCAGTACTTC.

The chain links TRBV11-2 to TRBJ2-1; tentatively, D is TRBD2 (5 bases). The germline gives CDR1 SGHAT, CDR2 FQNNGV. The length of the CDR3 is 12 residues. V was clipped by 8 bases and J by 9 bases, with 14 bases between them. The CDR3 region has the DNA TGTGCCAGCGTAGGGAGAAGGATTGAGCAGTTCTTC. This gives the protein CASVGRRIEQFF.

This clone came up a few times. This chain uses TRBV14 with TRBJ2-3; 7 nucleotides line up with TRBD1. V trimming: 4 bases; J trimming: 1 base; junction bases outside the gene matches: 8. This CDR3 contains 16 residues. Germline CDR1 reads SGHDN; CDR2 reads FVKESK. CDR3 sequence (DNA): TGTGCCAGCAGCCTCACACAGGGGTTGGGCACAGATACGCAGTATTTT. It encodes CASSLTQGLGTDTQYF.

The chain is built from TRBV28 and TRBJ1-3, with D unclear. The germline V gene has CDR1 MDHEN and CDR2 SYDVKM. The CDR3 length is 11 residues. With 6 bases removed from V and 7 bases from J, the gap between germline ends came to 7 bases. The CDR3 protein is CASSPSNTIYF. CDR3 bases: TGTGCCAGCAGCCCAAGCAACACCATATATTTT.

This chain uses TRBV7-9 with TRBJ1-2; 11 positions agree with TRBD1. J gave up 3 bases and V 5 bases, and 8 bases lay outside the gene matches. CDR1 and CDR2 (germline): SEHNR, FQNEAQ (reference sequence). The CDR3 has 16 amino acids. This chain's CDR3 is CASSHRTGGIDYGYTF. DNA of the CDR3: TGTGCCAGCAGCCACCGGACAGGGGGCATTGACTATGGCTACACCTTC.

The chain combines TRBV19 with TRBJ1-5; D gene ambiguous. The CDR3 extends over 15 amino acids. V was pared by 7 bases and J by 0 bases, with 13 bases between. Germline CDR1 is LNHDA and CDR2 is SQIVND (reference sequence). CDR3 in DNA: TGTGCCAGTACCCCCCGGTGGGATAGCAATCAGCCCCAGCATTTT. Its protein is CASTPRWDSNQPQHF.

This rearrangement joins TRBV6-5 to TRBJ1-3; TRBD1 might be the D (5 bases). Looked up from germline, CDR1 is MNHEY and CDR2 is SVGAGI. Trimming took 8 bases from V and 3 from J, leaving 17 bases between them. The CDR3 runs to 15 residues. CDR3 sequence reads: CASRPGALGGNTIYF. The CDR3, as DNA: TGTGCCAGCCGCCCCGGGGCTCTCGGTGGAAACACCATATATTTT.

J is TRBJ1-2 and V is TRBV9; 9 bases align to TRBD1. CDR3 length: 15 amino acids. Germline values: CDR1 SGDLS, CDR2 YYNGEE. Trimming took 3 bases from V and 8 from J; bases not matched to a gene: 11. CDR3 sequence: CASSARTGERWGYTF. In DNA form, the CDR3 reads TGTGCCAGCAGCGCCCGGACAGGGGAGAGGTGGGGCTACACCTTC.